A selection of T cell receptor beta chains follows, all from one sample in a study of OX40 agonist ivuxolimab in advanced cancers. The assay was immunoSEQ multiplex PCR, and TCRdb's table has in-frame clones only and misses some. The table records about 73,000 clones, 85% to 90% of them present only once. The sequencing here drew on CD4+ or CD8+ T cells sorted from blood, taken in a trial of the OX40 agonist ivuxolimab. The receptor source for this set is an adult with an advanced solid tumor such as melanoma, head and neck, liver or kidney cancer. Each CDR3 is given with its conserved first and last residue. Fields, in order: J gene, V gene, D gene, clone size, CDR3 DNA, CDR3 protein. A D gene is named only where the DNA matches it firmly. Expanded clones get a size class; other rows say once, few or many, or leave the size out.

j_call: TRBJ2-7
v_call: TRBV5-1
d_call: -
clone_size: -
cdr3_nt: TGCGCCAGCAGCTTGCCTAGCTCCTACGAGCAGTACTTC
cdr3_aa: CASSLPSSYEQYF

j_call: TRBJ2-5
v_call: TRBV2
d_call: -
clone_size: once
cdr3_nt: TGTGCCAGCAGGCCCCCGTCTGGGACCCAGTACTTC
cdr3_aa: CASRPPSGTQYF

j_call: TRBJ2-6
v_call: TRBV27
d_call: -
clone_size: -
cdr3_nt: TGTGCCAGCAGTTTATTAAGCAGGGGGGATCGCGGCAACGTCCTGACTTTC
cdr3_aa: CASSLLSRGDRGNVLTF

j_call: TRBJ2-7
v_call: TRBV14
d_call: -
clone_size: -
cdr3_nt: TGTGCCCAGGCGGGGCGCTCTGAGTACTTC
cdr3_aa: CAQAGRSEYF

j_call: TRBJ1-2
v_call: TRBV30
d_call: TRBD1
clone_size: -
cdr3_nt: TGTGCCTGGAGTGTAGACAGGGGGCATGGCTACACCTTC
cdr3_aa: CAWSVDRGHGYTF

j_call: TRBJ1-1
v_call: TRBV27
d_call: TRBD1
clone_size: -
cdr3_nt: TGTGCCAGCAGTTGGACAGGGGAAGGGAACACTGAAGCTTTCTTT
cdr3_aa: CASSWTGEGNTEAFF

j_call: TRBJ2-5
v_call: TRBV7-8
d_call: -
clone_size: -
cdr3_nt: TGTGCCAGCAGCTTAGTCGTGGGAGAAGAGACCCAGTACTTC
cdr3_aa: CASSLVVGEETQYF

j_call: TRBJ2-3
v_call: TRBV6-1
d_call: TRBD1
clone_size: few
cdr3_nt: TGTGCCAGCAGTGCAAGCACCCGGACAGGGGGCGGCACAGATACGCAGTATTTT
cdr3_aa: CASSASTRTGGGTDTQYF

j_call: TRBJ2-7
v_call: TRBV7-9
d_call: -
clone_size: -
cdr3_nt: TGTGCCAGCAACGCCCCGGGTCGTCGGACCTACGAGCAGTACTTC
cdr3_aa: CASNAPGRRTYEQYF

j_call: TRBJ2-1
v_call: TRBV11-3
d_call: TRBD2
clone_size: once
cdr3_nt: TGTGCCAGCAGCCTCCAGGGCGGGAGGGCCCTTGAGCAGTTCTTC
cdr3_aa: CASSLQGGRALEQFF

j_call: TRBJ2-5
v_call: TRBV9
d_call: TRBD1
clone_size: -
cdr3_nt: TGTGCCAGCAGCGTATCCGGGACAGGGGATGAGACCCAGTACTTC
cdr3_aa: CASSVSGTGDETQYF

j_call: TRBJ2-5
v_call: TRBV18
d_call: -
clone_size: -
cdr3_nt: TGTGCCAGCTCACCACCGTCGGAGGAGGAGACCCAGTACTTC
cdr3_aa: CASSPPSEEETQYF

j_call: TRBJ2-3
v_call: TRBV5-1
d_call: -
clone_size: -
cdr3_nt: TGCGCCAGCAGCCAAGGGGGGAGAGATACGCAGTATTTT
cdr3_aa: CASSQGGRDTQYF

j_call: TRBJ2-7
v_call: TRBV10-3
d_call: TRBD1
clone_size: -
cdr3_nt: TGTGCCATCAAAGGGACAGGGGGCGCCGAGCAGTACTTC
cdr3_aa: CAIKGTGGAEQYF

j_call: TRBJ1-5
v_call: TRBV19
d_call: -
clone_size: -
cdr3_nt: TGTGCCAGTAGTATAGAGGGACGTCGGTGGCCCCAGCATTTT
cdr3_aa: CASSIEGRRWPQHF

j_call: TRBJ1-2
v_call: TRBV28
d_call: TRBD1
clone_size: -
cdr3_nt: TGTGCCAGCAGTTTATCGACAGGGAGAAACTATGGCTACACCTTC
cdr3_aa: CASSLSTGRNYGYTF

j_call: TRBJ2-5
v_call: TRBV10-2
d_call: -
clone_size: few
cdr3_nt: TGCGCCAGCAGTGGGTTGAGACAAGAGACCCAGTACTTC
cdr3_aa: CASSGLRQETQYF

j_call: TRBJ1-2
v_call: TRBV7-6
d_call: -
clone_size: -
cdr3_nt: TGTGCCAGCAGCTTAATACAGGGCTCTGGCTACACCTTC
cdr3_aa: CASSLIQGSGYTF

j_call: TRBJ1-2
v_call: TRBV9
d_call: -
clone_size: -
cdr3_nt: TGTGCCAGCAGCGGGAACGGTCAGAATGGCTACACCTTC
cdr3_aa: CASSGNGQNGYTF

j_call: TRBJ2-1
v_call: TRBV9
d_call: -
clone_size: -
cdr3_nt: TGTGCCAGCAGCGGGGGACTCCCCGGTGAGCAGTTCTTC
cdr3_aa: CASSGGLPGEQFF

j_call: TRBJ1-1
v_call: TRBV7-3
d_call: -
clone_size: -
cdr3_nt: TGTGCCAGCAGCTTCGGTCAGGACACTGAAGCTTTCTTT
cdr3_aa: CASSFGQDTEAFF

j_call: TRBJ1-2
v_call: TRBV7-9
d_call: TRBD1
clone_size: -
cdr3_nt: TGTGCCAGCAGCTTAACACAGGGGTCGGGCTACACCTTC
cdr3_aa: CASSLTQGSGYTF